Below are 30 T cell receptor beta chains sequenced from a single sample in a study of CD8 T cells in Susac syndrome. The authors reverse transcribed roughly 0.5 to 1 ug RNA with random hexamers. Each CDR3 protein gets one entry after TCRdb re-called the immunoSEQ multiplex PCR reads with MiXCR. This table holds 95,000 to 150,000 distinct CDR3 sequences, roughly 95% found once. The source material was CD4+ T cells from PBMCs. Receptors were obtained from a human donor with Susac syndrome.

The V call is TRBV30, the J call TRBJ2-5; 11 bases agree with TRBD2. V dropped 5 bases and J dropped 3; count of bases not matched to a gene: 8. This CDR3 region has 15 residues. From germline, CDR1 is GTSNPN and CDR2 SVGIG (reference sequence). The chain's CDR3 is CAWGLTGLAEETQYF. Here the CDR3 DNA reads TGTGCCTGGGGACTTACGGGACTAGCGGAAGAGACCCAGTACTTC.

The CDR3 bases are TGCAGTGCTCGCACGGACAGGCTGATCCATGAAAAACTGTTTTTT. Protein: CSARTDRLIHEKLFF. This chain joins TRBV20-1 and TRBJ1-4; 7 bases line up with TRBD1. V gave up 5 bases and J gave up 6 bases; unmatched junction bases: 12. Germline CDR1 and CDR2: DFQATT and SNEGSKA (reference sequence). The CDR3 extends over 15 amino acids.

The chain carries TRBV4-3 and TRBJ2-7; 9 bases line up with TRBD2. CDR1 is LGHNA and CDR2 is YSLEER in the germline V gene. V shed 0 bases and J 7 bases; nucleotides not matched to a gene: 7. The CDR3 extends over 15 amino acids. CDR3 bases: TGCGCCAGCAGCCAAGATTACCTAGCGGGACCGGAGCAGTACTTC. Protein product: CASSQDYLAGPEQYF.

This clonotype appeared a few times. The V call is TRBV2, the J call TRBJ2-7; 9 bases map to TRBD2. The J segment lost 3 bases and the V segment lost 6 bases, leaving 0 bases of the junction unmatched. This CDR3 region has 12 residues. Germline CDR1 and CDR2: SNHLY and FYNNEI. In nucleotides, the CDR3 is TGTGCCAGCAGGCGGGAGGGCTACGAGCAGTACTTC. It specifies CASRREGYEQYF.

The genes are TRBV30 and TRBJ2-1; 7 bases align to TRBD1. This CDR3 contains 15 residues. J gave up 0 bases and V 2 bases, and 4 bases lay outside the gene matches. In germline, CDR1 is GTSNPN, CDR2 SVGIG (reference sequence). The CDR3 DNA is TGTGCCTGGAGTCGGACAGGCTTCTCCTACAATGAGCAGTTCTTC. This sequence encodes CAWSRTGFSYNEQFF.

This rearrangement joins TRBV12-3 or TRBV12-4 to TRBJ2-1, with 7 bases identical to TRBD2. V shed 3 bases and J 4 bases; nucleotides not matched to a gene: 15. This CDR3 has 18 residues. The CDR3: CASSFKGLLGLAYNEQFF. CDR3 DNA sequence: TGTGCCAGCAGTTTTAAGGGACTATTAGGGCTAGCTTACAATGAGCAGTTCTTC.

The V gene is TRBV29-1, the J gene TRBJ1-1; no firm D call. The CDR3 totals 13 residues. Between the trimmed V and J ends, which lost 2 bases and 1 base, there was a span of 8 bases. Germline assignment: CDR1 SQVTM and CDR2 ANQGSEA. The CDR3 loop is CSVELSRNTEAFF. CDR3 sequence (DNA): TGCAGCGTTGAACTCTCCAGGAACACTGAAGCTTTCTTT.

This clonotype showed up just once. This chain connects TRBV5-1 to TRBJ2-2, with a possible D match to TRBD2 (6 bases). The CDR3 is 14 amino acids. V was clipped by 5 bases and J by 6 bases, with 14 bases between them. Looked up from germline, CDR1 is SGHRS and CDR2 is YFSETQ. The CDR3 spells CASSHGGRAGELFF. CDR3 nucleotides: TGCGCCAGCAGTCACGGGGGACGCGCCGGGGAGCTGTTTTTT.

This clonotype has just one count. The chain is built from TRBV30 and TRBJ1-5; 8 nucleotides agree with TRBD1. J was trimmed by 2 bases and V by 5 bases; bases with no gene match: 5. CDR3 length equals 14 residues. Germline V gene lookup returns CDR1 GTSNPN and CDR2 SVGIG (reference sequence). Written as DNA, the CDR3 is TGTGCCTGGGGAGGACAGGGCCGCAATCAGCCCCAGCATTTT. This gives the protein CAWGGQGRNQPQHF.

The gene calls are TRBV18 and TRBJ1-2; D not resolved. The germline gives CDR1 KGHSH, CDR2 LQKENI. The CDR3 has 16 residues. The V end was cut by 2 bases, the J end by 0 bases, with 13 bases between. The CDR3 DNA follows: TGTGCCAGCTCACCATCAATTGAAAGAGCTAACTATGGCTACACCTTC. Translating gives CASSPSIERANYGYTF. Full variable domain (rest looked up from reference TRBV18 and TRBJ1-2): NAGVMQNPRHLVRRRGQEARLRCSPMKGHSHVYWYRQLPEEGLKFMVYLQKENIIDESGMPKERFSAEFPKEGPSILRIQQVVRGDSAAYFCASSPSIERANYGYTFGSGTRLTVV.

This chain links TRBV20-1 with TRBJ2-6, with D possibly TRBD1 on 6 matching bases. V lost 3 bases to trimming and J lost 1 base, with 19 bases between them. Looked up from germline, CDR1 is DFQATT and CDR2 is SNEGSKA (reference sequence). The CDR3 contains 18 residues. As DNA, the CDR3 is TGCAGTGCTAGGGAAGCCGGACAGTACCGGTCTGGGGCCAACGTCCTGACTTTC. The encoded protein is CSAREAGQYRSGANVLTF.

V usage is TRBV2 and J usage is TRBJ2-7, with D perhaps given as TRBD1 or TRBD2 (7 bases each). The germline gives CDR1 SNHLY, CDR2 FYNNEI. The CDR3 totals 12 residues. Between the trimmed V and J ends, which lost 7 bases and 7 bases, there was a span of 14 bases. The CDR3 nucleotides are TGTGCCAGCAACCCAGGGGGGGCGGAGCAGTACTTC. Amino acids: CASNPGGAEQYF.

For the CDR3, the DNA is TGCAGTGCTACGCCCGGACTAGCAGAGACCCAGTACTTC. Translated, it gives CSATPGLAETQYF. The chain uses TRBV20-1 and TRBJ2-5; 8 nucleotides line up with TRBD2. In germline, CDR1 is DFQATT, CDR2 SNEGSKA (reference sequence). This CDR3 comprises 13 residues. The V and J ends lost 4 bases and 4 bases, in that order; junction bases with no gene match: 5.

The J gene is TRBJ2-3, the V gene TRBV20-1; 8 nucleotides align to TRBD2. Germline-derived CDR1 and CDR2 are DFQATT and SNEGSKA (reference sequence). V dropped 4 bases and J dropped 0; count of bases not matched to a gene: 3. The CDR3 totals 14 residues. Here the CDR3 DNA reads TGCAGTGCTATCAAGCGGGAGAGCACAGATACGCAGTATTTT. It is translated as CSAIKRESTDTQYF.

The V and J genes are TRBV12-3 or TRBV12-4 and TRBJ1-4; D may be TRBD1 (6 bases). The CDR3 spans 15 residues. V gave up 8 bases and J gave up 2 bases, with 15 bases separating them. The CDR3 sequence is CASSRTRGTNEKLFF. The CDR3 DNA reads TGTGCCAGCTCTAGAACAAGGGGGACTAATGAAAAACTGTTTTTT.

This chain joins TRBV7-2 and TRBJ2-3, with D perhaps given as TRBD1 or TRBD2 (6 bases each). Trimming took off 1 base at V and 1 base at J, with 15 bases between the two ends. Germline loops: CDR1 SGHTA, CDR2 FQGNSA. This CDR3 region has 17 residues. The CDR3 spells CASSLGLGQFGTDTQYF. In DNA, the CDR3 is TGTGCCAGCAGCTTAGGACTAGGACAGTTCGGCACAGATACGCAGTATTTT.

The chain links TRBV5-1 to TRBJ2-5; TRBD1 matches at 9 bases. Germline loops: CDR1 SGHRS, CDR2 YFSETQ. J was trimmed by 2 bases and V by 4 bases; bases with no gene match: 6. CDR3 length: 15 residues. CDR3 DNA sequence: TGCGCCAGCAGCGGCCGGGACAGGGATCAAGAGACCCAGTACTTC. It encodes CASSGRDRDQETQYF.

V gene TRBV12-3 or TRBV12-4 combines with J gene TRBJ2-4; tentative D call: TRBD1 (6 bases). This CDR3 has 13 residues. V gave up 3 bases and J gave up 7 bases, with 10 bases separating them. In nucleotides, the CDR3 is TGTGCCAGCAGTTTTCAGGGGTGGAACATTCAGTACTTC. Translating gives CASSFQGWNIQYF.

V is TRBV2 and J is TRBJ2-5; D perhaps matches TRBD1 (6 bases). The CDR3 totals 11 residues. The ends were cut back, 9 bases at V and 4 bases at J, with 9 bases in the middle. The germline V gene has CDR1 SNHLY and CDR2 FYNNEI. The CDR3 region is CASHRVETQYF. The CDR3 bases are TGTGCCAGTCACAGGGTAGAGACCCAGTACTTC.

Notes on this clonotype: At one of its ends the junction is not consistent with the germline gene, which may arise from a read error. For the CDR3, the DNA is TGTGCTAGCAGCGCCGTAGGGCGGGAAGTGATAAATGAGCAGTTCTTC. It translates to CASSAVGREVINEQFF. The chain is built from TRBV7-7 and TRBJ2-1, with a weak D call TRBD2 (6 bases). The germline V gene has CDR1 SSHAT and CDR2 FNYEAQ (reference sequence). The CDR3 has 16 amino acids.

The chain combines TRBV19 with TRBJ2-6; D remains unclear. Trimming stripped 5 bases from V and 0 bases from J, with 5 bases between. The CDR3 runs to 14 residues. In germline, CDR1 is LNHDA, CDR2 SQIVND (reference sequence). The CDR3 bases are TGTGCCAGTAGTCGACTCTCTGGGGCCAACGTCCTGACTTTC. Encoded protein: CASSRLSGANVLTF.

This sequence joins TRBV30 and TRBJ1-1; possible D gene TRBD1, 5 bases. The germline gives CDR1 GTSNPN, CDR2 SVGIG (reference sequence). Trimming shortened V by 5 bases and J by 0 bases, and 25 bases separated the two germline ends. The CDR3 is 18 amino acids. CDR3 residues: CAWDPRDAEHRMNTEAFF. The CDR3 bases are TGTGCCTGGGACCCCCGGGACGCAGAACACCGAATGAACACTGAAGCTTTCTTT.

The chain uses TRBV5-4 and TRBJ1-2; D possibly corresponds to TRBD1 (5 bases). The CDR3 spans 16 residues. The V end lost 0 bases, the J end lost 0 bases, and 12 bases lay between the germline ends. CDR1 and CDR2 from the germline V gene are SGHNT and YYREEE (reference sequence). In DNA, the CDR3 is TGTGCCAGCAGCTTGGGGGAGGGGACTGCTAACTATGGCTACACCTTC. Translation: CASSLGEGTANYGYTF. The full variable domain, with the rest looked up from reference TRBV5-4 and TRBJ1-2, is ETGVTQSPTHLIKTRGQQVTLRCSSQSGHNTVSWYQQALGQGPQFIFQYYREEENGRGNFPPRFSGLQFPNYSSELNVNALELDDSALYLCASSLGEGTANYGYTFGSGTRLTVV.

The CDR3 DNA sequence: TGTGCCAGCAGCCGCGACAGGGTTGGAAACACCATATATTTT. Encoded protein: CASSRDRVGNTIYF. This chain connects TRBV7-6 to TRBJ1-3; 7 bases match TRBD1. V trimming: 5 bases; J trimming: 3 bases; junction bases outside the gene matches: 4. Looked up from germline, CDR1 is SGHVS and CDR2 is FNYEAQ. The CDR3 spans 14 residues.

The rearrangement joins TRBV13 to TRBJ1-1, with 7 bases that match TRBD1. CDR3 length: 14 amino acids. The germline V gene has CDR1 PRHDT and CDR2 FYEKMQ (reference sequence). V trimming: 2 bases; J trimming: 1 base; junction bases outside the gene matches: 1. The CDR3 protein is CASSLRQGNTEAFF. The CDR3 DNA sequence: TGTGCCAGCAGCTTAAGACAGGGGAACACTGAAGCTTTCTTT.

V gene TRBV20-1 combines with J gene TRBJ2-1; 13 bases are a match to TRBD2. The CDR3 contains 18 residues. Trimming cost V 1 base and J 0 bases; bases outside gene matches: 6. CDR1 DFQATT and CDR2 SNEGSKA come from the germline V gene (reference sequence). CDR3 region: CSARGTGLAGSSYNEQFF. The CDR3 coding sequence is TGCAGTGCTAGAGGGACGGGACTAGCGGGAAGCTCCTACAATGAGCAGTTCTTC.

The CDR3 bases are TGTGCCTGGAGCTCCGACAGATATCAGCCCCAGCATTTT. It specifies CAWSSDRYQPQHF. This sequence joins TRBV30 and TRBJ1-5, with D perhaps TRBD1 (5 bases). Between the trimmed V and J ends, which lost 3 bases and 5 bases, there was a span of 11 bases. The CDR3 loop spans 13 amino acids. Germline V lookup: CDR1 GTSNPN, CDR2 SVGIG (reference sequence).

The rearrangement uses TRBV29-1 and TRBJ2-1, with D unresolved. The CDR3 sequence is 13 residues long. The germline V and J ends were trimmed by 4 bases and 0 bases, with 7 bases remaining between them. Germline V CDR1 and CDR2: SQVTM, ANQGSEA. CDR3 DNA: TGCAGCGTTGGGGCACCCTCCTACAATGAGCAGTTCTTC. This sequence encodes CSVGAPSYNEQFF.

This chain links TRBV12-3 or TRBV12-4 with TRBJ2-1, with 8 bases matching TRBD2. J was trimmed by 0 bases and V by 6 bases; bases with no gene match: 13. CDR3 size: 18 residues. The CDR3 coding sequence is TGTGCCAGCAGCCCGAGTCGACTAGCGCTGAGCTCCTACAATGAGCAGTTCTTC. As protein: CASSPSRLALSSYNEQFF.

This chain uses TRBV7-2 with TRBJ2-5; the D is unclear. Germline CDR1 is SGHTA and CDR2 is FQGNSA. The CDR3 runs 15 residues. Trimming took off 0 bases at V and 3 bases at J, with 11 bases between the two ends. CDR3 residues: CASSLAPGLEETQYF. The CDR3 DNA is TGTGCCAGCAGCTTAGCTCCTGGGCTGGAAGAGACCCAGTACTTC.